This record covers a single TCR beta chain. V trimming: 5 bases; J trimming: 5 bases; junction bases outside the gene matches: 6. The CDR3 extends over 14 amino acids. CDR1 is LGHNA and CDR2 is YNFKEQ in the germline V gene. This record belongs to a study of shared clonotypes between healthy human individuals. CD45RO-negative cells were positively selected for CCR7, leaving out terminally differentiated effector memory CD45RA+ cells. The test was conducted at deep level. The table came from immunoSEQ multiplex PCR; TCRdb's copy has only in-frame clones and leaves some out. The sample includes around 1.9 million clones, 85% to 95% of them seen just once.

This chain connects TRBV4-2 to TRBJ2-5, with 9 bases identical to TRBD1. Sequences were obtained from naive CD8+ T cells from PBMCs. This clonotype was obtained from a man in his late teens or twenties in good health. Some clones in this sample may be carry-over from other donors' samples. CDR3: CASSGQGFYETQYF. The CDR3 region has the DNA TGTGCCAGCAGCGGACAGGGGTTTTATGAGACCCAGTACTTC.